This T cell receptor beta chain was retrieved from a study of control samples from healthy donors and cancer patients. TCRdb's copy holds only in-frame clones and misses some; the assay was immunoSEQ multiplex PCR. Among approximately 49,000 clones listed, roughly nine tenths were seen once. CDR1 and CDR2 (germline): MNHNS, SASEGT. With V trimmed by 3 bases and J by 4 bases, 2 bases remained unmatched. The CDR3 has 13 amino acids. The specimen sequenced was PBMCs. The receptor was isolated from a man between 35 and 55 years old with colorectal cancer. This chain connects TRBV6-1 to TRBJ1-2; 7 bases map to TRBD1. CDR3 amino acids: CASSDQGGYGYTF. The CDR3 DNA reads TGTGCCAGCAGTGATCAGGGGGGCTATGGCTACACCTTC.